The clone carrying this T cell receptor delta chain was picked up a small number of times. What it binds is not known. This CDR3 has 19 residues. CDR1 and CDR2 (germline): TSWWSYY, QGS. With 4 bases clipped from V and 0 bases from J, the junction kept 13 bases outside the gene matches. This sample was taken from a study of Vδ1+ human thymocytes. The template was reverse-transcribed extracted RNA. The CDR3 regions were amplified by multiplex PCR from V-gene primers to a constant-region primer. TCRdb re-called the multiplex PCR reads with CATT. The sample shows roughly 55,000 delta-chain clones, 15% of them seen only once. Study findings and constraints: Despite high sort purity, about 19% of thymic T cell receptor delta sequences were Vdelta2. Thymic TRG and TRD repertoires appeared highly polyclonal.

The source is a boy in the first two years of life who had congenital heart surgery. The source material was Vdelta1+ gamma-delta thymocytes from the thymus. Subset in this sample: FACS-sorted CD3+ TCRalphabeta- TCRVdelta1+ TCRVdelta2- thymocytes. The chain employs TRDV1 and TRDJ1; 11 bases fit TRDD3. CDR3 DNA: TGTGCTCTTGGGGGACCTGGGGGATACTATCCTGAGTACACCGATAAACTCATCTTT. Its protein product is CALGGPGGYYPEYTDKLIF.